The source of this TCR beta chain is a study of blood T cell repertoires in COVID-19. Study at large: Specimens from acute and convalescent COVID-19 originated in the United States, Italy and Spain.

How the authors handled the data: Reference gene primers were amplified, and this amplification served to estimate nucleated cell counts. Sequencing used immunoSEQ multiplex PCR; TCRdb keeps in-frame clones, though not all of them. That table gives V, J and clone size, and the DNA gave D and trimming. The sample records about 220,000 clones, about 79% being singletons. The TCR originated in a man aged 35 to 55 who had recovered from COVID-19. The sample consisted of peripheral blood.

The CDR3 here is CASSRAAGGFLYTQYF. As DNA, the CDR3 is TGTGCCAGCAGCCGTGCTGCGGGGGGGTTTCTATATACGCAGTATTTT. The rearrangement links TRBV5-6 to TRBJ2-3; TRBD2 matches 9 bases. CDR3 length equals 16 residues. V lost 4 bases and J lost 7; bases outside the gene matches: 13. Germline V gene sequence: CDR1 SGHDT, CDR2 YYEEEE.